The 24 T cell receptor beta chains given below trace back to one sample, sequenced in a study of blood T cell repertoires in COVID-19. Data came from immunoSEQ multiplex PCR; TCRdb stores just in-frame clones and leaves some out. The sample records about 100,000 clones, 70% to 90% being singletons. Sequencing was done on a sample of peripheral blood. The receptors derive from a man at least 80 years old with acute or convalescent COVID-19.

The gene calls are TRBV7-2 and TRBJ1-2; TRBD1 agrees at 8 bases. CDR3 size: 16 residues. Germline loops: CDR1 SGHTA, CDR2 FQGNSA. V trimming: 1 base; J trimming: 3 bases; junction bases outside the gene matches: 7. The CDR3 loop reads CASSLVGTGLDYGYTF. CDR3 coding DNA: TGTGCCAGCAGCTTAGTGGGGACAGGTCTAGACTATGGCTACACCTTC. Using reference TRBV7-2 and TRBJ1-2 for the parts outside the CDR3, the full variable domain is GAGVSQSPSNKVTEKGKDVELRCDPISGHTALYWYRQSLGQGLEFLIYFQGNSAPDKSGLPSDRFSAERTGGSVSTLTIQRTQQEDSAVYLCASSLVGTGLDYGYTFGSGTRLTVV.

The V call is TRBV30, the J call TRBJ2-1; 11 bases fit TRBD2. Losses at the gene ends were 2 bases for V and 13 bases for J; bases not matched to a gene: 4. This CDR3 has 12 residues. The germline V gene has CDR1 GTSNPN and CDR2 SVGIG (reference sequence). CDR3 sequence reads: CAWSLAGGEQFF. The CDR3 DNA reads as TGTGCCTGGAGTTTAGCGGGAGGGGAACAGTTCTTC.

The rearrangement joins TRBV7-3 to TRBJ2-7, with 11 bases that match TRBD2. Trimming removed 5 bases from V and 0 bases from J; junction bases left unmatched: 3. In germline, CDR1 is SGHTA, CDR2 FQGTGA. The length of the CDR3 is 15 residues. As DNA, the CDR3 is TGTGCCAGCAGCGTTACTAGCGGGAGCTCCTACGAGCAGTACTTC. As protein: CASSVTSGSSYEQYF.

The chain employs TRBV3-1 (or the pseudogene TRBV3-2) and TRBJ1-1; D is perhaps TRBD1 (5 bases). V was clipped by 3 bases and J by 2 bases, with 16 bases between them. The CDR3 spans 16 residues. Germline V gene lookup returns CDR1 LGHDT and CDR2 YNNKEL (reference sequence). CDR3 protein: CASSHSGGTSNTEAFF. The CDR3 region has the DNA TGTGCCAGCAGCCACTCCGGAGGGACTAGCAACACTGAAGCTTTCTTT.

The chain is built from TRBV4-3 and TRBJ2-3; no firm D call. V shed 1 base and J shed 8 bases, with 10 bases lying between them. The germline V gene has CDR1 LGHNA and CDR2 YSLEER. The CDR3 consists of 13 residues. The CDR3 DNA is TGCGCCAGCAGCCAAGGTTTGAGCGCTACGCAGTATTTT. This translates into CASSQGLSATQYF.

The CDR3 loop is CASSRDREGNSNQPQHF. The CDR3 DNA follows: TGTGCCAGTAGCCGGGACAGGGAAGGCAATAGCAATCAGCCCCAGCATTTT. This chain links TRBV19 with TRBJ1-5; 9 nucleotides match TRBD1. V shed 6 bases, J shed 0 bases, and the junction held 9 bases outside the gene matches. The CDR3 has 17 residues. Looked up from germline, CDR1 is LNHDA and CDR2 is SQIVND (reference sequence).

The rearrangement links TRBV30 to TRBJ2-1; the D gene is possibly TRBD2 (6 bases). Trimming left V 1 base short and J 0 bases short, with 10 bases between. CDR1 and CDR2 from the germline V gene are GTSNPN and SVGIG (reference sequence). The CDR3 runs to 15 residues. The CDR3 is CAWSGGGSSYNEQFF. CDR3 in DNA: TGTGCCTGGAGTGGTGGGGGGAGCTCCTACAATGAGCAGTTCTTC.

Only one count was recorded for this clone. The chain is built from TRBV18 and TRBJ2-3; perhaps TRBD2 as D (5 bases). The V end lost 3 bases, the J end lost 0 bases, and 7 bases lay between the germline ends. The CDR3 covers 14 residues. Germline V CDR1 and CDR2: KGHSH, LQKENI. CDR3 region: CASSPGISTDTQYF. CDR3 bases: TGTGCCAGCTCACCCGGGATTAGCACAGATACGCAGTATTTT.

The V and J genes are TRBV2 and TRBJ2-1, with 9 bases matching TRBD1. Per the germline V gene, CDR1 is SNHLY and CDR2 is FYNNEI. V shed 8 bases and J 13 bases; nucleotides not matched to a gene: 12. The CDR3 runs to 13 residues. The CDR3 protein is CASAVGWDRDQFF. The CDR3 DNA sequence: TGTGCCAGCGCTGTGGGTTGGGACAGGGACCAGTTCTTC.

The chain uses TRBV5-3 and TRBJ1-6, with 12 bases lining up with TRBD1. TRBV5-3 is given ORF status, its function remaining uncertain. J gave up 5 bases and V 3 bases, and 9 bases lay outside the gene matches. This CDR3 contains 18 residues. The CDR3 DNA sequence: TGTGCCAGAAGCTCCTACCGGGACAGGGGGCTCCATAATTCACCCCTCCACTTT. It is translated as CARSSYRDRGLHNSPLHF.

The rearrangement uses TRBV18 and TRBJ2-7; D is possibly TRBD2 (5 bases). The CDR3 runs 15 residues. Germline V gene data show CDR1 as KGHSH and CDR2 as LQKENI. Trimming shortened V by 1 base and J by 0 bases, and 10 bases separated the two germline ends. The CDR3 is CASSPRTLSSYEQYF. The CDR3, as DNA: TGTGCCAGCTCACCACGGACTCTAAGCTCCTACGAGCAGTACTTC.

The rearrangement uses TRBV7-8 and TRBJ1-4; 7 bases line up with TRBD1. Germline CDR1 reads SGHVS; CDR2 reads FQNEAQ. V lost 1 base to trimming and J lost 3 bases; unmatched junction nucleotides: 2. The CDR3 sequence is 15 residues long. The chain's CDR3 is CASSLVDRPNEKLFF. CDR3 bases: TGTGCCAGCAGCTTAGTGGACAGGCCTAATGAAAAACTGTTTTTT.

The chain employs TRBV5-5 and TRBJ2-7, with D perhaps TRBD1 (6 bases). The germline V gene encodes CDR1 SGHKS and CDR2 YYEKEE (reference sequence). With 4 bases removed from V and 3 bases from J, the gap between germline ends came to 11 bases. The CDR3 runs 13 residues. This chain's CDR3 is CASSVGHLYEQYF. CDR3 sequence (DNA): TGTGCCAGCAGCGTGGGACACCTCTACGAGCAGTACTTC.

The chain uses TRBV5-1 and TRBJ1-1; the D is unclear. CDR1 and CDR2 from the germline V gene are SGHRS and YFSETQ. V was shortened by 0 bases and J by 0 bases, with 9 bases between the two germline ends. This CDR3 is built from 15 residues. The CDR3 region is CASSLENTMNTEAFF. The CDR3 region has the DNA TGCGCCAGCAGCTTGGAGAACACCATGAACACTGAAGCTTTCTTT.

This clone occurred a few times. The gene calls are TRBV28 and TRBJ2-7; the D gene is possibly TRBD1 (6 bases). Per germline, CDR1 MDHEN and CDR2 SYDVKM. The CDR3 is made up of 18 amino acids. The germline V and J ends were trimmed by 3 bases and 0 bases, with 21 bases remaining between them. CDR3 amino acids: CASSFDRLSRRSSYEQYF. The CDR3 DNA reads as TGTGCCAGCAGTTTCGACAGGCTGAGCCGACGGAGCTCCTACGAGCAGTACTTC.

The rearrangement links TRBV7-6 to TRBJ2-3, with TRBD1 matching 11 bases. The CDR3 has 15 residues. The germline V gene has CDR1 SGHVS and CDR2 FNYEAQ. V dropped 6 bases and J dropped 2; count of bases not matched to a gene: 4. CDR3: CASSWDRGFTDTQYF. DNA of the CDR3: TGTGCCAGCAGTTGGGACAGGGGGTTCACAGATACGCAGTATTTT. Full variable domain (rest looked up from reference TRBV7-6 and TRBJ2-3): GAGVSQSPRYKVTKRGQDVALRCDPISGHVSLYWYRQALGQGPEFLTYFNYEAQQDKSGLPNDRFSAERPEGSISTLTIQRTEQRDSAMYRCASSWDRGFTDTQYFGPGTRLTVL.

The V gene is TRBV15, the J gene TRBJ2-5, with 8 bases aligning to TRBD2. Trimming removed 3 bases from V and 0 bases from J; junction bases left unmatched: 6. CDR1 and CDR2 from the germline V gene are LNHNV and YYDKDF (reference sequence). This CDR3 contains 16 residues. Written as DNA, the CDR3 is TGTGCCACCAGCAGCGGGGGGGGAGGCAACCAAGAGACCCAGTACTTC. This sequence encodes CATSSGGGGNQETQYF.

V is TRBV6-5 and J is TRBJ1-1; TRBD1 is a possible D gene (5 bases). Trimming took 7 bases from V and 5 from J, leaving 20 bases between them. This CDR3 contains 15 residues. Germline V lookup: CDR1 MNHEY, CDR2 SVGAGI. The CDR3 DNA reads TGTGCCAGCAACCCCCCCGGGGCGGGATCTACTGAAGCTTTCTTT. Translation: CASNPPGAGSTEAFF.

This chain connects TRBV28 to TRBJ2-2; perhaps TRBD2 as D (5 bases). The CDR3 loop spans 14 amino acids. From germline, CDR1 is MDHEN and CDR2 SYDVKM. Trimming pared 3 bases from V and 2 bases from J, leaving 7 bases between. CDR3 region: CASSFSGNTGELFF. In nucleotides, the CDR3 is TGTGCCAGCAGTTTCTCGGGAAACACCGGGGAGCTGTTTTTT.

The chain is built from TRBV5-4 and TRBJ1-4; TRBD1 agrees at 9 bases. The CDR3 is 15 amino acids. J was trimmed by 8 bases and V by 5 bases; bases with no gene match: 10. CDR1 and CDR2 from the germline V gene are SGHNT and YYREEE (reference sequence). The CDR3 DNA sequence: TGTGCCAGCAGTCCCGGACAGGGGAGAGACGAAAAACTGTTTTTT. It is translated as CASSPGQGRDEKLFF. Complete variable domain (other parts from reference TRBV5-4 and TRBJ1-4): ETGVTQSPTHLIKTRGQQVTLRCSSQSGHNTVSWYQQALGQGPQFIFQYYREEENGRGNFPPRFSGLQFPNYSSELNVNALELDDSALYLCASSPGQGRDEKLFFGSGTQLSVL.

V and J are TRBV9 and TRBJ2-5, with 9 nucleotides matching TRBD1. This CDR3 comprises 15 residues. Germline CDR1 reads SGDLS; CDR2 reads YYNGEE. J was trimmed by 5 bases and V by 4 bases; bases with no gene match: 9. DNA of the CDR3: TGTGCCAGCAGCCTAGGGGGACAGGGTAGGGAGACCCAGTACTTC. Protein product: CASSLGGQGRETQYF.

This chain joins TRBV21-1 and TRBJ2-3; the table's D call of TRBD2 was not tested on the DNA. TRBV21-1 is a pseudogene locus. The CDR3 totals 16 residues. The CDR3 loop is CASPKSGGDHTDTQYF. The CDR3 DNA reads as TGTGCCTCCCCCAAAAGTGGAGGGGACCACACAGATACGCAGTATTTT.

This sequence joins TRBV7-9 and TRBJ2-1; TRBD2 matches 14 bases. In germline, CDR1 is SEHNR, CDR2 FQNEAQ (reference sequence). V lost 5 bases to trimming and J lost 6 bases; unmatched junction nucleotides: 6. This CDR3 region has 16 residues. CDR3 DNA sequence: TGTGCCAGCAGCCCCAGACTAGCGGGAGGGCCCAATGAGCAGTTCTTC. Protein product: CASSPRLAGGPNEQFF. Together with reference TRBV7-9 and TRBJ2-1, the CDR3 gives the full variable domain: DTGVSQNPRHKITKRGQNVTFRCDPISEHNRLYWYRQTLGQGPEFLTYFQNEAQLEKSRLLSDRFSAERPKGSFSTLEIQRTEQGDSAMYLCASSPRLAGGPNEQFFGPGTRLTVL.

The chain combines TRBV28 with TRBJ1-2; D is ambiguous. The CDR3 is made up of 12 amino acids. Trimming left V 8 bases short and J 4 bases short, with 11 bases between. Germline V gene sequence: CDR1 MDHEN, CDR2 SYDVKM. CDR3 region: CASGRVVYGYTF. The CDR3 bases are TGTGCCAGCGGGAGGGTGGTCTATGGCTACACCTTC.